The 22 T cell receptor beta chains below come from one sample, sequenced in a study of cytomegalovirus exposure and HLA in healthy donors. Only in-frame clones appear in the TCRdb table, and some are missing; sequencing was by immunoSEQ multiplex PCR. This table has about 98,000 clones, more than 75% appearing once. The specimen was PBMCs. These receptors were obtained from a man aged 18-30 years in good health and CMV-seropositive.

V is TRBV27 and J is TRBJ2-3; TRBD2 might be the D (6 bases). V lost 5 bases and J lost 1, with 13 bases in between. This CDR3 region has 15 residues. Germline CDR1 is MNHEY and CDR2 is SMNVEV (reference sequence). The CDR3 protein is CASSPRGWGTDTQYF. The CDR3 region has the DNA TGTGCCAGCAGTCCCCGGGGGTGGGGCACAGATACGCAGTATTTT.

This clone is a singleton in its sample. CDR3 loop: CASSVGLNGGGAWADTQYF. The CDR3, as DNA: TGTGCCAGCAGCGTAGGGCTCAATGGCGGGGGGGCTTGGGCAGATACGCAGTATTTT. V gene TRBV9 combines with J gene TRBJ2-3, with 9 positions matching TRBD2. V shed 0 bases and J 4 bases; nucleotides not matched to a gene: 15. Germline V gene data show CDR1 as SGDLS and CDR2 as YYNGEE. The CDR3 spans 19 residues.

The rearrangement joins TRBV19 to TRBJ2-3, with 9 positions matching TRBD2. Unmatched junction bases numbered 5, after V lost 4 bases and J lost 0 bases. CDR1 and CDR2 (germline): LNHDA, SQIVND (reference sequence). The CDR3 sequence is 16 residues long. The CDR3 region is CASSRLAETSTDTQYF. The CDR3 coding sequence is TGTGCCAGTAGTAGACTAGCGGAAACTAGCACAGATACGCAGTATTTT.

The chain recombines TRBV6-1 with TRBJ2-3; D might be TRBD1 (5 bases). The CDR3 is 13 amino acids. Germline V gene sequence: CDR1 MNHNS, CDR2 SASEGT. V was shortened by 7 bases and J by 4 bases, with 12 bases between the two germline ends. In nucleotides, the CDR3 is TGTGCCAGCAAAAGTCAGGGTGCAGATACGCAGTATTTT. This gives the protein CASKSQGADTQYF.

The J gene is TRBJ2-7, the V gene TRBV5-1, with 7 bases that match TRBD2. The CDR3 has 16 residues. Germline CDR1 and CDR2: SGHRS and YFSETQ. J lost 4 bases, V lost 4 bases, and 14 bases had no gene match. Here the CDR3 reads CASSNLESFGGYEQYF. The CDR3 nucleotides read TGCGCCAGCAGCAACCTGGAGTCGTTCGGGGGGTACGAGCAGTACTTC. The full variable domain, with the rest looked up from reference TRBV5-1 and TRBJ2-7, is KAGVTQTPRYLIKTRGQQVTLSCSPISGHRSVSWYQQTPGQGLQFLFEYFSETQRNKGNFPGRFSGRQFSNSRSEMNVSTLELGDSALYLCASSNLESFGGYEQYFGPGTRLTVT.

The chain recombines TRBV5-6 with TRBJ2-5, with unresolved D. The CDR3 runs 15 residues. Per the germline V gene, CDR1 is SGHDT and CDR2 is YYEEEE. Trimming removed 1 base from V and 2 bases from J, with 12 bases in between. The CDR3 region is CASSLKAGQQETQYF. The DNA for the CDR3 is TGTGCCAGCAGCTTGAAGGCAGGTCAACAAGAGACCCAGTACTTC.

The chain couples TRBV9 to TRBJ1-2, with D perhaps matching TRBD1 (6 bases). CDR1 is SGDLS, CDR2 YYNGEE, per germline. There are 14 residues in the CDR3. Trimming pared 3 bases from V and 2 bases from J, leaving 11 bases between. For the CDR3, the DNA is TGTGCCAGCAGCGCGACAACAGGGAACTATGGCTACACCTTC. Translating gives CASSATTGNYGYTF.

This chain connects TRBV9 to TRBJ2-5, with a weak D call TRBD2 (6 bases). Germline lookup yields CDR1 SGDLS and CDR2 YYNGEE. Trimming shortened V by 0 bases and J by 4 bases, and 10 bases separated the two germline ends. The CDR3 runs to 14 residues. CDR3 DNA sequence: TGTGCCAGCAGCGTAGAAAATAGCGGAGAGACCCAGTACTTC. Its translation: CASSVENSGETQYF.

This sequence joins TRBV7-2 and TRBJ2-2, with TRBD2 matching over 9 bases. V lost 5 bases to trimming and J lost 4 bases; unmatched junction nucleotides: 14. Germline loops: CDR1 SGHTA, CDR2 FQGNSA. The CDR3 sequence is 18 residues long. The CDR3 nucleotides read TGTGCCAGCAGCCCGGGAGCCGCAGGCGGGAGGGTCACCGGGGAGCTGTTTTTT. It encodes CASSPGAAGGRVTGELFF.

This clone was counted a few times. The chain combines TRBV7-6 with TRBJ2-7; 10 nucleotides agree with TRBD1. The CDR3 totals 13 residues. J gave up 6 bases and V 1 base, and 0 bases lay outside the gene matches. From germline, CDR1 is SGHVS and CDR2 FNYEAQ. The CDR3 nucleotides are TGTGCCAGCAGCTTAGGGACAGGGGGCGAGCAGTACTTC. This codes for CASSLGTGGEQYF.

CDR3 DNA sequence: TGTGCCACCAGCAGAGATGCCCTTGTTGCGACTAGCGGGGGGGCTAGCACAGATACGCAGTATTTT. Translated, it gives CATSRDALVATSGGASTDTQYF. J is TRBJ2-3 and V is TRBV15; TRBD2 matches 14 bases. This CDR3 is built from 22 residues. With V trimmed by 0 bases and J by 0 bases, 14 bases remained unmatched. The germline V gene has CDR1 LNHNV and CDR2 YYDKDF (reference sequence).

J is TRBJ2-5 and V is TRBV6-1; the match to TRBD1 covers 7 bases. The J segment lost 1 base and the V segment lost 6 bases, leaving 5 bases of the junction unmatched. CDR3 length: 14 amino acids. The germline gives CDR1 MNHNS, CDR2 SASEGT. The CDR3 nucleotides are TGTGCCAGCAGCCAGGGACAGAGCCAAGAGACCCAGTACTTC. The encoded protein is CASSQGQSQETQYF.

The chain links TRBV5-1 to TRBJ2-6; 10 bases agree with TRBD1. Trimming at V came to 4 bases and at J to 3 bases, leaving 7 bases not matched to a gene. CDR1 and CDR2 (germline): SGHRS, YFSETQ. The CDR3 loop spans 17 amino acids. Here the CDR3 DNA reads TGCGCCAGCAGCCTGACAGGGGGCCCGGGTGGGGCCAACGTCCTGACTTTC. This sequence encodes CASSLTGGPGGANVLTF.

The chain uses TRBV6-5 and TRBJ1-2; unclear D gene. Germline V lookup: CDR1 MNHEY, CDR2 SVGAGI. The V and J ends lost 5 bases and 6 bases respectively, with 16 bases between them. The CDR3 totals 14 residues. The CDR3 DNA is TGTGCCAGCAGTGAGGGCAGCGACCATAATGGCTACACCTTC. Translating it yields CASSEGSDHNGYTF.

The chain carries TRBV28 and TRBJ2-7; 10 nucleotides match TRBD2. Unmatched junction bases numbered 5, after V lost 6 bases and J lost 0 bases. CDR1 and CDR2 (germline): MDHEN, SYDVKM. This CDR3 is 15 amino acids long. Here the CDR3 reads CASSPGTSASYEQYF. The CDR3 region has the DNA TGTGCCAGCAGCCCCGGGACTAGCGCCTCCTACGAGCAGTACTTC.

This chain joins TRBV9 and TRBJ2-7; the D gene is possibly TRBD1 (5 bases). Germline-derived CDR1 and CDR2 are SGDLS and YYNGEE. The CDR3 loop spans 13 amino acids. The V gene lost 0 bases and the J gene lost 7 bases, with 11 bases spanning the gap. The CDR3 here is CASSVAAGWEQYF. As DNA, the CDR3 is TGTGCCAGCAGCGTAGCCGCAGGGTGGGAGCAGTACTTC.

The gene calls are TRBV7-3 and TRBJ2-6; tentatively, D is TRBD1 (5 bases). Germline loops: CDR1 SGHTA, CDR2 FQGTGA. CDR3 length: 16 residues. Trimming removed 0 bases at V and 0 bases at J, with 6 bases between. CDR3 in amino acids: CASSLTGASGANVLTF. DNA for the CDR3: TGTGCCAGCAGCTTAACAGGGGCCTCTGGGGCCAACGTCCTGACTTTC.

The chain employs TRBV7-2 and TRBJ1-5; D not certain. Germline V gene data show CDR1 as SGHTA and CDR2 as FQGNSA. The CDR3 is 14 amino acids. Trimming shortened V by 1 base and J by 0 bases, and 4 bases separated the two germline ends. The chain's CDR3 is CASSLVGSNQPQHF. Written as DNA, the CDR3 is TGTGCCAGCAGCTTAGTCGGTAGCAATCAGCCCCAGCATTTT. The full variable domain, completed using reference TRBV7-2 and TRBJ1-5, is GAGVSQSPSNKVTEKGKDVELRCDPISGHTALYWYRQSLGQGLEFLIYFQGNSAPDKSGLPSDRFSAERTGGSVSTLTIQRTQQEDSAVYLCASSLVGSNQPQHFGDGTRLSIL.

The CDR3: CASSLTQGLSNQPQHF. The DNA for the CDR3 is TGTGCCAGCAGCTTAACACAGGGGCTTAGCAATCAGCCCCAGCATTTT. The chain links TRBV5-6 to TRBJ1-5, with TRBD1 matching 7 bases. V lost 2 bases, J lost 0 bases, and 5 bases stayed unmatched. This CDR3 is built from 16 residues. The V gene's germline CDR1 is SGHDT and CDR2 YYEEEE.

This chain joins TRBV2 and TRBJ1-5, with a weak D call TRBD1 (5 bases). The CDR3 has 14 amino acids. V lost 7 bases, J lost 0 bases, and 10 bases lay in between. The V gene's germline CDR1 is SNHLY and CDR2 FYNNEI. CDR3 nucleotide sequence: TGTGCCAGCAACGGGGGTTATAGCAATCAGCCCCAGCATTTT. It translates to CASNGGYSNQPQHF.

The chain carries TRBV19 and TRBJ2-1; 8 bases are a match to TRBD2. Germline CDR1 reads LNHDA; CDR2 reads SQIVND (reference sequence). The CDR3 has 17 residues. The V and J ends lost 1 base and 4 bases, in that order; junction bases with no gene match: 9. Written as DNA, the CDR3 is TGTGCCAGTAGTATAGGGTCGGGAGGGCCTCTTTACAATGAGCAGTTCTTC. It specifies CASSIGSGGPLYNEQFF.

The genes are TRBV4-1 and TRBJ2-3, with D perhaps matching TRBD2 (5 bases). This CDR3 spans 15 amino acids. Trimming took 2 bases from V and 2 from J, leaving 11 bases between them. Germline V gene data show CDR1 as MGHRA and CDR2 as YSYEKL. The CDR3 reads CASSQYSDSTDTQYF. Here the CDR3 DNA reads TGCGCCAGCAGCCAATACTCGGACTCCACAGATACGCAGTATTTT.